The source of this T cell receptor beta chain is a study of blood T cell repertoires in COVID-19. About the study: There were acute and convalescent COVID-19 samples, and they came from the United States, Italy and Spain. Sample material is recorded as cDNA or gDNA derived from T cells, B-cell-depleted T cells, or PBMCs.

After removal of 1 base from V and 2 bases from J, the junction contained 8 bases not matched to a gene. The CDR3 contains 19 residues. Germline lookup yields CDR1 LGHNA and CDR2 YNFKEQ. In the source study's methods: How many nucleated cells were present was estimated from reference gene primer amplification. Clones were sequenced by immunoSEQ multiplex PCR, and TCRdb holds only the in-frame ones, with some missing. From that table come the V and J calls and clone size; the DNA was used to work out D and trimming. The sample consists of 150,000 to 200,000 clones, around 86% of them appearing once. The chain links TRBV4-2 to TRBJ2-5; 15 nucleotides line up with TRBD2. The TCR comes from a woman older than 75 in a cohort sampled during active or convalescent COVID-19. Material: peripheral blood. The CDR3 loop is CASSQGLGLAGGQQETQYF. The DNA of the CDR3 is TGTGCCAGCAGCCAAGGGTTGGGACTAGCGGGAGGACAACAAGAGACCCAGTACTTC.